Below are 14 T cell receptor beta chains sequenced from a single sample in a study of T cell repertoires in aging, cancer and after chemotherapy. TRB rearrangements spanning V, D and J were amplified using mixed TRB-A/B primers. One entry per CDR3 protein, called by TCRdb with MiXCR from the multiplex PCR reads. The sample has around 12,000 distinct CDR3 sequences, approximately 21% seen once; the top ten hold 5.7%. Amplification of TCR beta used genomic DNA extracted from peripheral blood. Sequenced: blood. The receptor source for this set is a human donor in good health.

The table lists this clonotype with a few counts. V is TRBV11-3 and J is TRBJ2-1, with D maybe TRBD1 (5 bases). Trimming stripped 4 bases from V and 4 bases from J, with 17 bases between. Germline V CDR1 and CDR2: SGHNT, YENEEA. This CDR3 comprises 16 residues. CDR3 in DNA: TGTGCCAGCAGCTCAAGCCGCCAGGGTAGGTACAATGAGCAGTTCTTC. This translates into CASSSSRQGRYNEQFF.

The chain carries TRBV12-3 or TRBV12-4 and TRBJ1-1; D ambiguous. The length of the CDR3 is 14 residues. Between the trimmed V and J ends, which lost 3 bases and 5 bases, there was a span of 13 bases. The CDR3 sequence is CASSFDFGRTEAFF. CDR3 DNA: TGTGCCAGCAGTTTTGACTTTGGGAGGACTGAAGCTTTCTTT.

The table lists this clonotype with a few counts. CDR3 DNA sequence: TGTGCCAGCAGCAAAGTAGGCGGGACCTATGGCTACACCTTC. Its translation: CASSKVGGTYGYTF. The chain is built from TRBV21-1 and TRBJ1-2; TRBD1, the table's D call, was not compared with the DNA. TRBV21-1 is given as a pseudogene. CDR3 length: 14 residues.

The chain uses TRBV20-1 and TRBJ1-2, with TRBD1 identical over 9 bases. This CDR3 has 13 amino acids. V lost 2 bases to trimming and J lost 10 bases; unmatched junction nucleotides: 8. CDR1 is DFQATT and CDR2 is SNEGSKA in the germline V gene (reference sequence). This chain's CDR3 is CSARMEGQGTYTF. For the CDR3, the DNA is TGCAGTGCTAGAATGGAGGGACAGGGTACCTACACCTTC.

Concerning this clonotype: One junction end disagrees with the germline gene, perhaps due to a read error. This chain uses TRBV5-1 with TRBJ1-1; no definite D call. Germline values: CDR1 SGHRS, CDR2 YFSETQ. CDR3 length equals 13 residues. CDR3 nucleotides: TGTGCCAGCAGCTTGGGAGGTAGCACTGAAGCTTTCTTT. It yields the protein CASSLGGSTEAFF.

This clonotype has ten or more counts. The genes are TRBV7-2 and TRBJ1-5; 12 nucleotides align to TRBD1. The CDR3 sequence is 17 residues long. V lost 1 base, J lost 6 bases, and 7 bases stayed unmatched. Germline V gives CDR1 SGHTA, CDR2 FQGNSA. CDR3 nucleotides: TGTGCCAGCAGCTTAGTCACGGGACAGGGGGCAGGTCAGCCCCAGCATTTT. Translation: CASSLVTGQGAGQPQHF.

The chain carries TRBV20-1 and TRBJ1-4; 7 bases align to TRBD1. The CDR3 sequence is 14 residues long. Germline V gene data show CDR1 as DFQATT and CDR2 as SNEGSKA (reference sequence). V lost 3 bases and J lost 4; bases outside the gene matches: 5. The CDR3 loop is CSASPRGINEKLFF. DNA of the CDR3: TGCAGTGCTAGTCCCAGGGGGATTAATGAAAAACTGTTTTTT.

This clonotype was seen many times. This chain links TRBV12-3 or TRBV12-4 with TRBJ1-3; D is perhaps TRBD1 (5 bases). The CDR3 extends over 14 amino acids. V gave up 3 bases and J gave up 7 bases, with 13 bases separating them. The CDR3 DNA is TGTGCCAGCAGTTTCCGGCCCAACAGGAACACCATATATTTT. Its protein product is CASSFRPNRNTIYF.

The chain is built from TRBV9 and TRBJ2-6, with 7 nucleotides matching TRBD1. Germline V CDR1 and CDR2: SGDLS, YYNGEE. The CDR3 extends over 17 amino acids. J was trimmed by 1 base and V by 2 bases; bases with no gene match: 6. The CDR3 DNA reads as TGTGCCAGCAGCGTGAGGGGGACAGCTTCTGGGGCCAACGTCCTGACTTTC. Protein sequence: CASSVRGTASGANVLTF. Looking up the rest from reference TRBV9 and TRBJ2-6 gives the full variable domain: DSGVTQTPKHLITATGQRVTLRCSPRSGDLSVYWYQQSLDQGLQFLIQYYNGEERAKGNILERFSAQQFPDLHSELNLSSLELGDSALYFCASSVRGTASGANVLTFGAGSRLTVL.

The chain is built from TRBV12-3 or TRBV12-4 and TRBJ2-2; 10 bases are a match to TRBD2. V was pared by 6 bases and J by 4 bases, with 5 bases of the junction left unmatched. The length of the CDR3 is 15 residues. For the CDR3, the DNA is TGTGCCAGCAGCCCGCGGACTAGCGGCACCGGGGAGCTGTTTTTT. Translation: CASSPRTSGTGELFF.

This clonotype was found a few times. The V and J genes are TRBV7-3 and TRBJ1-1; possible D gene TRBD1, 6 bases. This CDR3 is built from 14 residues. Trimming pared 3 bases from V and 1 base from J, leaving 9 bases between. CDR1 SGHTA and CDR2 FQGTGA come from the germline V gene. This CDR3 reads CASSLGGQNTEAFF. Here the CDR3 DNA reads TGTGCCAGCAGCTTGGGGGGACAGAACACTGAAGCTTTCTTT.

The V call is TRBV27, the J call TRBJ2-4; D uncertain. This CDR3 is 13 amino acids long. Germline V lookup: CDR1 MNHEY, CDR2 SMNVEV (reference sequence). Trimming took 3 bases from V and 16 from J, leaving 19 bases between them. CDR3 sequence: CASSFWPLQPLYF. CDR3 coding DNA: TGTGCCAGCAGTTTTTGGCCATTACAACCCCTCTACTTC.

Only a few counts were recorded for this clonotype. The rearrangement uses TRBV4-3 and TRBJ2-3; TRBD2 is a possible D gene (5 bases). Germline loops: CDR1 LGHNA, CDR2 YSLEER. V lost 3 bases to trimming and J lost 2 bases, with 12 bases between them. This CDR3 is 15 amino acids long. The chain's CDR3 is CASSQGGLITDTQYF. DNA for the CDR3: TGCGCCAGCAGCCAGGGCGGACTGATCACAGATACGCAGTATTTT.

The rearrangement uses TRBV13 and TRBJ1-2, with D tentatively TRBD1 (5 bases). CDR1 and CDR2 (germline): PRHDT, FYEKMQ (reference sequence). Trimming took off 0 bases at V and 7 bases at J, with 9 bases between the two ends. The CDR3 totals 13 residues. The CDR3 here is CASSLGQGVGYTF. CDR3 nucleotide sequence: TGTGCCAGCAGCTTAGGCCAGGGTGTTGGCTACACCTTC.